This entry lists 13 T cell receptor beta chains sequenced from one sample in a study of CD8 T cells in ankylosing spondylitis. A single record per CDR3 protein comes from TCRdb applying MiXCR to the 5' RACE reads. The sample lists approximately 300,000 distinct CDR3 sequences, about 20% seen once, with 3.5% in the top ten. Sequences were obtained from blood, either unsorted or a sorted T cell fraction (not recorded which). Source of these receptors: a female donor with ankylosing spondylitis or in good health (not recorded which).

There are a few counts of this clonotype. Written as DNA, the CDR3 is TGTGCCTTACTAGCGGGGTCCGGGACCCGCTACAATGAGCAGTTCTTC. As protein: CALLAGSGTRYNEQFF. V and J are TRBV30 and TRBJ2-1, with 10 bases identical to TRBD2. Germline V lookup: CDR1 GTSNPN, CDR2 SVGIG (reference sequence). The length of the CDR3 is 16 residues. V lost 7 bases to trimming and J lost 3 bases; unmatched junction nucleotides: 12.

This clonotype has just a few counts. At one boundary the junction diverges from the germline segment, which might be a read error. The gene calls are TRBV6-1 and TRBJ1-2; TRBD1 is a possible D gene (5 bases). The CDR3 is 13 amino acids. The V gene's germline CDR1 is MNHNS and CDR2 SASEGT. Here the CDR3 reads CVSRDGYNYGYTF. DNA of the CDR3: TGTGTCAGCCGGGACGGGTATAACTATGGCTACACCTTC.

This chain connects TRBV14 to TRBJ2-7, with D maybe TRBD2 (5 bases). This CDR3 has 14 residues. Trimming shortened V by 4 bases and J by 7 bases, and 17 bases separated the two germline ends. The germline V gene has CDR1 SGHDN and CDR2 FVKESK. The chain's CDR3 is CASSPAGIWEEQYF. In DNA form, the CDR3 reads TGTGCCAGCAGCCCCGCGGGTATTTGGGAGGAGCAGTACTTC.

The CDR3 DNA reads as TGCGCCAGCAGCTCCCGGACAGGGTTCGATACGCAGTATTTT. It yields the protein CASSSRTGFDTQYF. This sequence joins TRBV5-1 and TRBJ2-3; 8 bases are shared with TRBD1. CDR1 and CDR2 from the germline V gene are SGHRS and YFSETQ. The V gene end was trimmed by 3 bases and the J gene end by 6 bases; junction bases not matched to a gene: 6. The CDR3 runs to 14 residues. Filled out from reference TRBV5-1 and TRBJ2-3, the complete variable domain reads KAGVTQTPRYLIKTRGQQVTLSCSPISGHRSVSWYQQTPGQGLQFLFEYFSETQRNKGNFPGRFSGRQFSNSRSEMNVSTLELGDSALYLCASSSRTGFDTQYFGPGTRLTVL.

In its sample, this clonotype was seen a few times. The chain recombines TRBV11-2 with TRBJ1-2, with a tentative D call TRBD1 (5 bases). The CDR3 has 17 amino acids. Germline CDR1 SGHAT, CDR2 FQNNGV. Trimming removed 4 bases from V and 8 bases from J, with 26 bases in between. CDR3 sequence (DNA): TGTGCCAGCAGCTCCGACCACCAGGGCTCCCCGGCTTTAGGCTACACCTTC. Its protein is CASSSDHQGSPALGYTF.

The chain joins TRBV28 to TRBJ2-1; D gene unclear. This CDR3 contains 12 residues. Trimming left V 4 bases short and J 8 bases short, with 9 bases between. The germline V gene has CDR1 MDHEN and CDR2 SYDVKM. CDR3 coding DNA: TGTGCCAGCAGTTCGGCCGAGGATGAGCAGTTCTTC. Its protein product is CASSSAEDEQFF.

The sample holds a few counts of this clonotype. The rearrangement uses TRBV29-1 and TRBJ1-2; no clear D gene. CDR3 length: 13 residues. CDR1 is SQVTM and CDR2 is ANQGSEA in the germline V gene. V gave up 0 bases and J gave up 5 bases, with 10 bases separating them. The CDR3 here is CSVEDQSQYGYTF. DNA of the CDR3: TGCAGCGTTGAAGATCAGTCGCAGTATGGCTACACCTTC.

This clonotype was seen repeatedly, ten times or more. The gene calls are TRBV6-2 or TRBV6-3 and TRBJ1-1, with D perhaps matching TRBD1 (6 bases). V was pared by 4 bases and J by 0 bases, with 12 bases between. CDR3 length equals 15 residues. The germline V gene encodes CDR1 MNHEY and CDR2 SVGEGT. The CDR3 protein is CASSSRTVMNTEAFF. The CDR3 DNA reads TGTGCCAGCAGTTCTAGGACAGTCATGAACACTGAAGCTTTCTTT.

This clonotype was seen at least ten times. The chain has TRBV29-1 and TRBJ1-5, with D unclear. Between the trimmed V and J ends, which lost 0 bases and 0 bases, there was a span of 9 bases. Germline lookup yields CDR1 SQVTM and CDR2 ANQGSEA. The CDR3 totals 15 residues. In DNA, the CDR3 is TGCAGCGTTGAAGAGGGGTCGGGTAGCAATCAGCCCCAGCATTTT. Protein product: CSVEEGSGSNQPQHF.

This clonotype showed up just a few times. The V and J genes are TRBV12-3 or TRBV12-4 and TRBJ2-5; TRBD2 matches 15 bases. The CDR3 runs 16 residues. The V gene end was trimmed by 6 bases and the J gene end by 4 bases; junction bases not matched to a gene: 6. CDR3 DNA sequence: TGTGCCAGCAGCCCCGGGACTAGCGGGAGGAGAGAGACCCAGTACTTC. Translated: CASSPGTSGRRETQYF.

The chain recombines TRBV11-2 with TRBJ2-1; 15 bases line up with TRBD2. With V trimmed by 8 bases and J by 8 bases, 4 bases remained unmatched. This CDR3 has 14 residues. Per germline, CDR1 SGHAT and CDR2 FQNNGV. The CDR3 DNA is TGTGCCAGCGGACTAGCGGGAGGGCCGTATGAGCAGTTCTTC. Protein sequence: CASGLAGGPYEQFF.

This clonotype was seen a handful of times. The V gene is TRBV29-1, the J gene TRBJ2-3; D gene unclear. The CDR3 covers 12 residues. Per the germline V gene, CDR1 is SQVTM and CDR2 is ANQGSEA. The germline V and J ends were trimmed by 6 bases and 4 bases, with 11 bases remaining between them. The CDR3 sequence: CSVQDTSDTQYF. The CDR3 region has the DNA TGCAGCGTCCAAGACACCTCAGATACGCAGTATTTT.

This chain connects TRBV6-5 to TRBJ1-1, with D perhaps matching TRBD1 (5 bases). CDR1 is MNHEY and CDR2 is SVGAGI in the germline V gene. V lost 0 bases to trimming and J lost 0 bases, with 8 bases between them. The CDR3 length is 15 residues. DNA of the CDR3: TGTGCCAGCAGTTACTCACCCAGGGTGAACACTGAAGCTTTCTTT. It yields the protein CASSYSPRVNTEAFF.